This T cell receptor beta chain was recorded in a study of shared clonotypes between healthy human individuals. Study-level background: Three men and two women, aged 18 to 49, were donors.

This clone was detected once. The repertoire was sequenced with immunoSEQ multiplex PCR; TCRdb's copy has only in-frame clones and lacks some. The sample yields 2 million to 2.5 million clones, approximately 95% seen once. Per the germline V gene, CDR1 is SGDLS and CDR2 is YYNGEE. With 7 bases removed from V and 8 bases from J, the gap between germline ends came to 9 bases. The CDR3 length is 11 residues. Division of CD4+ cells produced a CD45RA+ naive subset and a CD45RA-negative memory subset. Source material: naive CD4+ T cells sorted from blood. Subset in this sample: CD45RA+ positively selected. V and J are TRBV9 and TRBJ1-4; no firm D call. This clonotype was sampled from a man younger than 35 in good health. DNA of the CDR3: TGTGCCAGCGGTTCAGTAGAAAAACTGTTTTTT. Its translation is CASGSVEKLFF.